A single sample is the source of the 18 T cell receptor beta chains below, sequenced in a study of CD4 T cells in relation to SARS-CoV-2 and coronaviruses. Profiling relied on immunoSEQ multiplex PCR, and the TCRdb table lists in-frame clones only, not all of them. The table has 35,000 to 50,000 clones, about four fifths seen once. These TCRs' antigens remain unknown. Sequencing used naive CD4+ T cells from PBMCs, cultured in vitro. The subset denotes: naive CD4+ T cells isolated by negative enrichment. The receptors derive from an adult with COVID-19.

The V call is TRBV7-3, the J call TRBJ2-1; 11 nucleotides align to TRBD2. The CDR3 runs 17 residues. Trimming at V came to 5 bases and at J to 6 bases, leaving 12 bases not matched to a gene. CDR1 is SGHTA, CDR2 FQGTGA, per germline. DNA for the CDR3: TGTGCCAGCAGCCCTAACTTACTAGCGGGAGTCGGCAATGAGCAGTTCTTC. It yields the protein CASSPNLLAGVGNEQFF.

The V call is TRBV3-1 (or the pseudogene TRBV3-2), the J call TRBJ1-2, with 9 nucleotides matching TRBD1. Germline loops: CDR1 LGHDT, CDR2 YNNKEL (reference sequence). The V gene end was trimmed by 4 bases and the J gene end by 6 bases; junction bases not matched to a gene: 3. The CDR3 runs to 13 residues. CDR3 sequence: CASSPTGGNGYTF. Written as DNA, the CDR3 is TGTGCCAGCAGCCCGACAGGGGGGAATGGCTACACCTTC.

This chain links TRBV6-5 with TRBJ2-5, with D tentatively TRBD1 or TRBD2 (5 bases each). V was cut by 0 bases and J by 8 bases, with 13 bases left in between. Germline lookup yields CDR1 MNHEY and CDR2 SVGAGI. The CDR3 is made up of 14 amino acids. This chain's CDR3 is CASSYSGPAGTQYF. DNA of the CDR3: TGTGCCAGCAGTTACTCGGGACCCGCCGGAACCCAGTACTTC.

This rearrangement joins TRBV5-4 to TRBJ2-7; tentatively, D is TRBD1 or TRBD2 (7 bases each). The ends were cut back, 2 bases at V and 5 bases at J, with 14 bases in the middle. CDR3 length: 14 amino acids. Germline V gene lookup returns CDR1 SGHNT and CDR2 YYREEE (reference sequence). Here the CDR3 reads CASSFRQGGNEQYF. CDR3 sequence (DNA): TGTGCCAGCAGCTTTCGACAGGGAGGGAACGAGCAGTACTTC. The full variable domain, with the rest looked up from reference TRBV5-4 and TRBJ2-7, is ETGVTQSPTHLIKTRGQQVTLRCSSQSGHNTVSWYQQALGQGPQFIFQYYREEENGRGNFPPRFSGLQFPNYSSELNVNALELDDSALYLCASSFRQGGNEQYFGPGTRLTVT.

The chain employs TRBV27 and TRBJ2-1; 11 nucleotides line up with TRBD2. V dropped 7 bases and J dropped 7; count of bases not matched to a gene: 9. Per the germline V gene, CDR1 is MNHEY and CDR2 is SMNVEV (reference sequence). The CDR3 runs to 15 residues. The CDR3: CASTYLAGGGNEQFF. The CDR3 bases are TGTGCCAGCACCTATTTAGCGGGAGGGGGGAATGAGCAGTTCTTC.

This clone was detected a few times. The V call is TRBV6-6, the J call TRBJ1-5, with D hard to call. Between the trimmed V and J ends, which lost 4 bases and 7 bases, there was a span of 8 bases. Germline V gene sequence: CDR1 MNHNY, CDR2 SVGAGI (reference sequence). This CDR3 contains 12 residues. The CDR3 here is CASSSEEQPQHF. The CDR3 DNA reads TGTGCCAGCAGTTCAGAGGAACAGCCCCAGCATTTT.

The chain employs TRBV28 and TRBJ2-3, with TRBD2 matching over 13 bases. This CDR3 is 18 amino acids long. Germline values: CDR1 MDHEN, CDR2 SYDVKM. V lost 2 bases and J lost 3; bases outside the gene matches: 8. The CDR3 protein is CASSLRRRTSGRTDTQYF. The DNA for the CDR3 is TGTGCCAGCAGTTTACGACGTCGGACTAGCGGGAGAACAGATACGCAGTATTTT.

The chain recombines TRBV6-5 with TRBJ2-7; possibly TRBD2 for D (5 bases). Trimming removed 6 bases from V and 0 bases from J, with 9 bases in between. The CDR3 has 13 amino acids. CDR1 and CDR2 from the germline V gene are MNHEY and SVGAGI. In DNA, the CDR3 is TGTGCCAGCAGGATGGGGAGCTCCTACGAGCAGTACTTC. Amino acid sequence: CASRMGSSYEQYF.

In nucleotides, the CDR3 is TGTGCCAGCAGCACGGTTCCGGGCCCTCACTATGGCTACACCTTC. The encoded protein is CASSTVPGPHYGYTF. The rearrangement uses TRBV21-1 and TRBJ1-2. TRBV21-1 is noted as a pseudogene. The CDR3 length is 15 residues.

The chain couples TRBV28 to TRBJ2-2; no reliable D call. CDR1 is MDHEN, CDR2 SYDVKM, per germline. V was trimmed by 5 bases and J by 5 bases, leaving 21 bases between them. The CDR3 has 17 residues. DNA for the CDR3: TGTGCCAGCAGTCCTAACCGGTTAGGGTTAGGGACCGGGGAGCTGTTTTTT. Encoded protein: CASSPNRLGLGTGELFF.

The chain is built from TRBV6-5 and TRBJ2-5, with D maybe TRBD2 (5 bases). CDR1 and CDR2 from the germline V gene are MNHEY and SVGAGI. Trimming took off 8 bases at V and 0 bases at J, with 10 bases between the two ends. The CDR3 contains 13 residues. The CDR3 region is CASGERHQETQYF. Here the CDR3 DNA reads TGTGCCAGCGGGGAGCGGCACCAAGAGACCCAGTACTTC.

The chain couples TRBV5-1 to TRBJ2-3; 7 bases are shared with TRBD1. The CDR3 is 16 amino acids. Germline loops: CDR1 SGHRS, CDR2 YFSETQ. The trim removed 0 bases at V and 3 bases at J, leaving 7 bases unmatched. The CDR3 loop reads CASSLVDGRGTDTQYF. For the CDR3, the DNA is TGCGCCAGCAGCTTGGTCGATGGCAGGGGGACAGATACGCAGTATTTT.

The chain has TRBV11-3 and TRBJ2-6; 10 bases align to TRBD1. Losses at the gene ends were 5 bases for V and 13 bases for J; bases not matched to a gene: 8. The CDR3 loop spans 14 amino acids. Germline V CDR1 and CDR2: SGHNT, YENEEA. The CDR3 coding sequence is TGTGCCAGCAGCCAAGGACAGGGGGGTGGGGTCCTGACTTTC. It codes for CASSQGQGGGVLTF.

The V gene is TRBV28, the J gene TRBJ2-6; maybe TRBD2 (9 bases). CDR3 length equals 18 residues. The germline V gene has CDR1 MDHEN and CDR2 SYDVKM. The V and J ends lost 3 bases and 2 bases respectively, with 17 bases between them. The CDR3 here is CASSFGLAGQAGANVLTF. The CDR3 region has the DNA TGTGCCAGCAGTTTCGGTCTAGCGGGACAGGCTGGGGCCAACGTCCTGACTTTC.

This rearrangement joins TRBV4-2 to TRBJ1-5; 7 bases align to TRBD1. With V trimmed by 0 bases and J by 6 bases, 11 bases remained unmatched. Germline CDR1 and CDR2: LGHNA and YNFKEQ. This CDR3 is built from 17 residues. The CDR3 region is CASSQDPATGTSQPQHF. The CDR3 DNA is TGTGCCAGCAGCCAAGATCCAGCGACAGGGACCAGTCAGCCCCAGCATTTT.

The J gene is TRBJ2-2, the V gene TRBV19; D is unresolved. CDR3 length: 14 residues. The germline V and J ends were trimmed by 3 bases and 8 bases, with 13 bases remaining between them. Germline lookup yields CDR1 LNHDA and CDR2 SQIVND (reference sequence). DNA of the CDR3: TGTGCCAGTAGTATTATCGAGAAAGGAGGGGAGCTGTTTTTT. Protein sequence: CASSIIEKGGELFF. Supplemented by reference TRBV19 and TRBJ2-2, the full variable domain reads DGGITQSPKYLFRKEGQNVTLSCEQNLNHDAMYWYRQDPGQGLRLIYYSQIVNDFQKGDIAEGYSVSREKKESFPLTVTSAQKNPTAFYLCASSIIEKGGELFFGEGSRLTVL.

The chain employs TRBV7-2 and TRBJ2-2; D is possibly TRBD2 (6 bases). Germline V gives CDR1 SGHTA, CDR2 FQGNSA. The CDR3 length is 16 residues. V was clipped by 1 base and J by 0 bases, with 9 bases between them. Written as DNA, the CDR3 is TGTGCCAGCAGCTTAGGGGGGGTTGCGAACACCGGGGAGCTGTTTTTT. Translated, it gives CASSLGGVANTGELFF.

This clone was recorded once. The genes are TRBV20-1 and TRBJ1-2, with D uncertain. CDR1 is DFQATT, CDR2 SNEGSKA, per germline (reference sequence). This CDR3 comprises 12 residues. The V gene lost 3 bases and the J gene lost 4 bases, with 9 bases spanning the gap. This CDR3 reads CSASPQSYGYTF. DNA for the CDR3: TGCAGTGCTAGTCCCCAGAGCTATGGCTACACCTTC.